Presented here are 10 T cell receptor beta chains from one specimen sequenced in a study of cytomegalovirus exposure and HLA in healthy donors. The protocol was immunoSEQ multiplex PCR, while the TCRdb copy is restricted to in-frame clones and leaves out a portion. The data show around 130,000 clones, with roughly 91% seen just once and around 3.3% held by the top ten. The material sequenced was PBMCs. These receptors were collected from a man aged 25 to 40 in good health and CMV-seronegative.

This chain connects TRBV2 to TRBJ1-2; possibly TRBD1 for D (6 bases). Trimming stripped 5 bases from V and 0 bases from J, with 10 bases between. In germline, CDR1 is SNHLY, CDR2 FYNNEI. The CDR3 runs to 14 residues. The CDR3, as DNA: TGTGCCAGCAGTCGGGACACATCTAACTATGGCTACACCTTC. It codes for CASSRDTSNYGYTF.

This chain links TRBV12-5 with TRBJ2-7; weak D call: TRBD2 (5 bases). Trimming took off 2 bases at V and 6 bases at J, with 8 bases between the two ends. The CDR3 is 12 amino acids. Germline lookup yields CDR1 LGHNT and CDR2 FRNRAP. The CDR3 DNA reads as TGTGCTAGTGGTTTGCCGGAGGTCGAGCAGTACTTC. Translating gives CASGLPEVEQYF.

This clone showed up just once. The rearrangement links TRBV28 to TRBJ2-6, with D uncertain. CDR1 is MDHEN and CDR2 is SYDVKM in the germline V gene. CDR3 length: 17 residues. Trimming stripped 4 bases from V and 0 bases from J, with 13 bases between. The CDR3 DNA follows: TGTGCCAGCAGTTCCCCGGTACGGAGCTCTGGGGCCAACGTCCTGACTTTC. Protein: CASSSPVRSSGANVLTF.

The chain carries TRBV11-1 and TRBJ1-1; D is ambiguous. The length of the CDR3 is 15 residues. V lost 2 bases and J 6 bases, leaving 16 bases between the germline ends. CDR1 and CDR2 (germline): SGHAT, FQDESV (reference sequence). The CDR3 sequence is CASSLFPGGSAEAFF. As DNA, the CDR3 is TGTGCCAGCAGCTTATTCCCTGGCGGGAGCGCTGAAGCTTTCTTT. The whole variable domain, filled in from reference TRBV11-1 and TRBJ1-1, reads EAEVAQSPRYKITEKSQAVAFWCDPISGHATLYWYRQILGQGPELLVQFQDESVVDDSQLPKDRFSAERLKGVDSTLKIQPAELGDSAMYLCASSLFPGGSAEAFFGQGTRLTVV.

The chain links TRBV6-5 to TRBJ1-1; no clear D. The CDR3 has 14 residues. The germline V gene has CDR1 MNHEY and CDR2 SVGAGI. Trimming cost V 2 bases and J 3 bases, with 10 bases left between them. The CDR3, as DNA: TGTGCCAGCAGTTACGGAAGGGAGGACACTGAAGCTTTCTTT. It specifies CASSYGREDTEAFF.

This rearrangement joins TRBV4-3 to TRBJ2-1, with 9 positions matching TRBD1. Germline V gene lookup returns CDR1 LGHNA and CDR2 YSLEER. The CDR3 loop spans 15 amino acids. The J segment lost 3 bases and the V segment lost 5 bases, leaving 5 bases of the junction unmatched. In nucleotides, the CDR3 is TGCGCCAGCAGCGCGGGACAGGGTAACTACAATGAGCAGTTCTTC. As protein: CASSAGQGNYNEQFF.

This chain joins TRBV9 and TRBJ2-1, with 8 bases fitting TRBD2. The trim removed 5 bases at V and 7 bases at J, leaving 8 bases unmatched. Germline V gene data show CDR1 as SGDLS and CDR2 as YYNGEE. The CDR3 contains 14 residues. As DNA, the CDR3 is TGTGCCAGCAGTCCGAGCGGGGGAGGAAATGAGCAGTTCTTC. Protein sequence: CASSPSGGGNEQFF.

This rearrangement joins TRBV7-9 to TRBJ1-1, with D unclear. Per germline, CDR1 SEHNR and CDR2 FQNEAQ (reference sequence). This CDR3 spans 13 amino acids. Trimming cost V 2 bases and J 6 bases, with 10 bases left between them. The CDR3 sequence is CASSLSIFPEAFF. The CDR3 nucleotides are TGTGCCAGCAGCTTAAGCATCTTCCCTGAAGCTTTCTTT.

This clone was detected only a few times. The chain employs TRBV4-1 and TRBJ1-2; D not resolved. The CDR3 covers 16 residues. CDR1 is MGHRA, CDR2 YSYEKL, per germline. Deletions cut 0 bases from V and 3 bases from J, with 14 bases between. This CDR3 is CASSQDWNAVDYGYTF. Here the CDR3 DNA reads TGCGCCAGCAGCCAAGATTGGAACGCGGTGGACTATGGCTACACCTTC.

V is TRBV5-1 and J is TRBJ2-4; D is possibly TRBD2 (6 bases). This CDR3 has 17 residues. Germline V CDR1 and CDR2: SGHRS, YFSETQ. The V gene lost 2 bases and the J gene lost 0 bases, with 15 bases spanning the gap. CDR3 sequence: CASSFRGGAIAKNIQYF. The CDR3 region has the DNA TGCGCCAGCAGCTTTAGGGGCGGGGCAATAGCCAAAAACATTCAGTACTTC.